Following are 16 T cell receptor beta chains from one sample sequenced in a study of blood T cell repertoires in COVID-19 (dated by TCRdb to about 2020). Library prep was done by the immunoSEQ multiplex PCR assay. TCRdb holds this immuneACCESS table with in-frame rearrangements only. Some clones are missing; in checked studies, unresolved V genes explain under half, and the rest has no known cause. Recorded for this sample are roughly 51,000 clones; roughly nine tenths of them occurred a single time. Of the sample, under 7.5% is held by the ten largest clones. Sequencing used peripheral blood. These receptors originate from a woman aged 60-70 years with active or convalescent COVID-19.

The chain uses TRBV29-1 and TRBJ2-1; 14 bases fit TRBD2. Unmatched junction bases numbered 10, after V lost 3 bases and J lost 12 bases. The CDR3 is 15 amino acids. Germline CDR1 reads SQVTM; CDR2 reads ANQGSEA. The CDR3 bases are TGCAGCGTTGAGGAGGGACTAGCGGGAGTCAACCCGCAGTTCTTC. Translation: CSVEEGLAGVNPQFF.

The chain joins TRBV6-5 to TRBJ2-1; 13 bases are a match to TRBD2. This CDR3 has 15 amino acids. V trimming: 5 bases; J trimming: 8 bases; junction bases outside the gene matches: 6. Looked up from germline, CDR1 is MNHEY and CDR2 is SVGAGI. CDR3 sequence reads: CASSPTSGRGDEQFF. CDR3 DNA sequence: TGTGCCAGCAGTCCTACTAGCGGGAGGGGGGATGAGCAGTTCTTC.

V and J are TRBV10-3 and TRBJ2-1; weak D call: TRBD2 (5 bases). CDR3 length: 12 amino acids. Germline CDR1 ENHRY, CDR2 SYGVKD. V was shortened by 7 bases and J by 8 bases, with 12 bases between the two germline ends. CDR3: CAIKEAVDEQFF. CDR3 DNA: TGTGCCATCAAGGAGGCTGTCGATGAGCAGTTCTTC.

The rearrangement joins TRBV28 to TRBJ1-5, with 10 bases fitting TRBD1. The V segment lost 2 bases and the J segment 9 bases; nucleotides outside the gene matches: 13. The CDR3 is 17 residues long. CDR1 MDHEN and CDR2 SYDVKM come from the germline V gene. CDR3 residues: CASSLVSGTGAWWPQHF. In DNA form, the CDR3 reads TGTGCCAGCAGTTTAGTCTCCGGGACAGGGGCTTGGTGGCCCCAGCATTTT.

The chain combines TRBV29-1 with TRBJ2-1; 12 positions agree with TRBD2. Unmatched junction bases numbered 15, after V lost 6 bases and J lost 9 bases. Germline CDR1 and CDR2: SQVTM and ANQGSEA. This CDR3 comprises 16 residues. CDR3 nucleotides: TGCAGCGTCCCGGGGGCTAGCGGGAGGGCCGGTAGTGAGCAGTTCTTC. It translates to CSVPGASGRAGSEQFF.

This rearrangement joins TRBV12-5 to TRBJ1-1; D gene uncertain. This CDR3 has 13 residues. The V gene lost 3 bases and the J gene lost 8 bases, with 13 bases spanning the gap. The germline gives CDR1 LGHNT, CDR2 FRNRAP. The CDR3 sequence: CASGFGAGREAFF. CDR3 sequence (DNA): TGTGCTAGTGGTTTTGGTGCGGGCCGCGAAGCTTTCTTT.

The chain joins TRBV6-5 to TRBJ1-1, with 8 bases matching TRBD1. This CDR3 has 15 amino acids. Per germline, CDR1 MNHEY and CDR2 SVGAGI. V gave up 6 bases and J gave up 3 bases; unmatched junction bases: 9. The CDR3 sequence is CASRQAGGRDTEAFF. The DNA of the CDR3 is TGTGCCAGCAGGCAAGCAGGGGGCCGGGACACTGAAGCTTTCTTT.

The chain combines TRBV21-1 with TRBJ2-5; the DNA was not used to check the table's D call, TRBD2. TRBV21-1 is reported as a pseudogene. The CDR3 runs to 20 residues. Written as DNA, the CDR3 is TGTGCCAGCAGCAAAGGGGCCGGGACTAGCGGGAGGTACTTGGGGGAGACCCAGTACTTC. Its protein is CASSKGAGTSGRYLGETQYF.

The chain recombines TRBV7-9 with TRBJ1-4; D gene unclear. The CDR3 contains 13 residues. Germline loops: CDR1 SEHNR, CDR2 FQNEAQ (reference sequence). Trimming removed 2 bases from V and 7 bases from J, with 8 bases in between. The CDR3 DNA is TGTGCCAGCAGCTTAAGCGGCGGTGAAAAACTGTTTTTT. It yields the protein CASSLSGGEKLFF.

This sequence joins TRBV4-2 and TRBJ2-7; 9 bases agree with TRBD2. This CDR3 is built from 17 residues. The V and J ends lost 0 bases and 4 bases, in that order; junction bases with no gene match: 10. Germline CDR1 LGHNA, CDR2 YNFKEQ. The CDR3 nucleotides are TGTGCCAGCAGCCAAGACCGAGCGGGGGGCGATCTTTACGAGCAGTACTTC. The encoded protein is CASSQDRAGGDLYEQYF.

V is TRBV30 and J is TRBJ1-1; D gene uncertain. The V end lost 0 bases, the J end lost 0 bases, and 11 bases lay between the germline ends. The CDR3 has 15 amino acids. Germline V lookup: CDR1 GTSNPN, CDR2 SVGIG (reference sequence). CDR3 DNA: TGTGCCTGGAGTGTGTCGAGGCCAATGAACACTGAAGCTTTCTTT. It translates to CAWSVSRPMNTEAFF.

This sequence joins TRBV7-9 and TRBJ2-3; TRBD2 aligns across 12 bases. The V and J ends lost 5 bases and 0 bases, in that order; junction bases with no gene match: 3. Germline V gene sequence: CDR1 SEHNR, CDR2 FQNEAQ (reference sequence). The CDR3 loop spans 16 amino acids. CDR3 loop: CASSRGLAGSTDTQYF. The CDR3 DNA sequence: TGTGCCAGCAGCCGCGGACTAGCGGGAAGCACAGATACGCAGTATTTT.

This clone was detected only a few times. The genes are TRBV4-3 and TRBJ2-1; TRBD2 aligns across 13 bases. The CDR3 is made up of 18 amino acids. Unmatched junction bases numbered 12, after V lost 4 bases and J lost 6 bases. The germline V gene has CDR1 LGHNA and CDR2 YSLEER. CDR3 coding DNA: TGCGCCAGCAGCCTGGGACTAGCGGGGCGTCTTCCTATCAATGAGCAGTTCTTC. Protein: CASSLGLAGRLPINEQFF.

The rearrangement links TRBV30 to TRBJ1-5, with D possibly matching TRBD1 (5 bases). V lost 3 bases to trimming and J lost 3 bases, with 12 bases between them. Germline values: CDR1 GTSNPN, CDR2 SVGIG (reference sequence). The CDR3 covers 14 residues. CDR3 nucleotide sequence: TGTGCCTGGAGCAGGGAAGGGGTCAATCAGCCCCAGCATTTT. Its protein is CAWSREGVNQPQHF.

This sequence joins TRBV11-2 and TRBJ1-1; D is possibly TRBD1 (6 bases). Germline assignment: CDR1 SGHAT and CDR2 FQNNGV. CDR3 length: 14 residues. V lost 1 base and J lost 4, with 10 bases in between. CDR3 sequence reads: CASSLAGTLTEAFF. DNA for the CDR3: TGTGCCAGCAGCTTAGCCGGGACACTCACTGAAGCTTTCTTT. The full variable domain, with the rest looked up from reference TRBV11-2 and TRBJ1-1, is EAGVAQSPRYKIIEKRQSVAFWCNPISGHATLYWYQQILGQGPKLLIQFQNNGVVDDSQLPKDRFSAERLKGVDSTLKIQPAKLEDSAVYLCASSLAGTLTEAFFGQGTRLTVV.

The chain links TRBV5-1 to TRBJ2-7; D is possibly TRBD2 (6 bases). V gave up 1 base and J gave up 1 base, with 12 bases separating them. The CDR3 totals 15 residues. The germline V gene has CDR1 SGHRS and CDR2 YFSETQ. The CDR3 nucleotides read TGCGCCAGCAGCTTGATGTGGGGGGTATCCTACGAGCAGTACTTC. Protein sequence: CASSLMWGVSYEQYF. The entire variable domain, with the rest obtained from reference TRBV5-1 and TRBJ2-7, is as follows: KAGVTQTPRYLIKTRGQQVTLSCSPISGHRSVSWYQQTPGQGLQFLFEYFSETQRNKGNFPGRFSGRQFSNSRSEMNVSTLELGDSALYLCASSLMWGVSYEQYFGPGTRLTVT.